The clone carrying this TCR beta chain was counted a few times. Its target is not known. This sample is part of a study of cytomegalovirus exposure and HLA in healthy donors. General study findings and limits: V- and J-gene trimming in TCR beta was tied to a missense DCLRE1C variant by an analysis performed later. The study reported that TCR beta sequences accurately predicted HLA-A and HLA-B alleles in most subjects.

In germline, CDR1 is GTSNPN, CDR2 SVGIG (reference sequence). The CDR3 is 12 residues long. Trimming cost V 5 bases and J 4 bases, with 9 bases left between them. It was with 60 Vbeta and 13 Jbeta primers that the PCR ran. Original handling: Roughly 11 million of the 60 million to 90 million unique TCR beta chains counted in a later analysis were shared. Sequencing used immunoSEQ multiplex PCR; TCRdb keeps in-frame clones, though not all of them. That table supplies the V and J calls and clone size; D and trimming were determined from the DNA. The sample has under 200,000 clones, about 80% seen once. The sample taken for sequencing was PBMCs. This chain joins TRBV30 and TRBJ1-5; tentative D call: TRBD1 (5 bases). The receptor was derived from a man aged 35-49 years in good health and CMV-seronegative. CDR3 protein: CAWQGGNQPQHF. CDR3 DNA: TGTGCCTGGCAGGGAGGGAATCAGCCCCAGCATTTT.